A single sample is the source of the 16 T cell receptor beta chains below, sequenced in a study of monozygotic twins with inflammatory bowel disease. No DNA is given; TCRdb re-called the 5' RACE reads and lists each CDR3 protein once. The clone table shows some 450,000 distinct CDR3 sequences, with the ten largest holding 2% to 3%. The specimen sequenced was blood. The receptors were gathered from a human donor with ulcerative colitis or Crohn's disease, or a healthy co-twin of an affected twin (not recorded which).

This sequence joins TRBV25-1 and TRBJ1-5; TCRdb's assignment of TRBD1 cannot be checked, as there is no DNA. The germline V gene encodes CDR1 MGHDK and CDR2 SYGVNS. The CDR3 consists of 16 residues. The CDR3 region is CASSGRMGTSNQPQHF.

The rearrangement links TRBV12-5 to TRBJ1-5; TCRdb calls TRBD1, which cannot be checked without DNA. Germline CDR1 LGHNT, CDR2 FRNRAP. The CDR3 loop spans 15 amino acids. This chain's CDR3 is CASGLPGQGGQPQHF.

The gene calls are TRBV5-1 and TRBJ2-3; TCRdb selects TRBD1, and the lack of DNA leaves this call unchecked. Looked up from germline, CDR1 is SGHRS and CDR2 is YFSETQ. This CDR3 is 15 amino acids long. The CDR3 sequence: CASRAQGGFTDTQYF.

The V call is TRBV15, the J call TRBJ2-3; absent DNA, TCRdb's TRBD1 call cannot be checked. Germline assignment: CDR1 LNHNV and CDR2 YYDKDF (reference sequence). CDR3 length: 15 residues. The CDR3 sequence: CATSRGGGNTDTQYF.

The chain couples TRBV29-1 to TRBJ2-7; no DNA is available, so the TRBD1 call from TCRdb remains unchecked. The germline V gene encodes CDR1 SQVTM and CDR2 ANQGSEA. The length of the CDR3 is 14 residues. The CDR3 spells CSVAGDRGLYEQYF.

V usage is TRBV20-1 and J usage is TRBJ2-7; TCRdb calls TRBD1, which cannot be checked without DNA. Germline V gene sequence: CDR1 DFQATT, CDR2 SNEGSKA (reference sequence). This CDR3 is 13 amino acids long. The CDR3 protein is CSASGAGAYEQYF.

This rearrangement joins TRBV7-6 to TRBJ2-7; TCRdb names TRBD2, which stays unverified in the absence of DNA. CDR3 length: 14 residues. Per germline, CDR1 SGHVS and CDR2 FNYEAQ. The CDR3 reads CVSSFEEGSYEQYF.

The genes are TRBV5-4 and TRBJ1-2; TCRdb picks TRBD1, but there is no DNA to check that call. This CDR3 has 15 residues. Germline values: CDR1 SGHNT, CDR2 YYREEE (reference sequence). CDR3 sequence reads: CASSFTPTGGYGYTF.

This chain uses TRBV20-1 with TRBJ1-2. CDR1 DFQATT and CDR2 SNEGSKA come from the germline V gene (reference sequence). This CDR3 spans 12 amino acids. CDR3 loop: CSARVQSYGYTF.

The chain employs TRBV5-1 and TRBJ2-7; TCRdb returns TRBD2, unconfirmable since there is no DNA. Germline V gene lookup returns CDR1 SGHRS and CDR2 YFSETQ. The CDR3 spans 15 residues. This chain's CDR3 is CASSRTAGFVYEQYF.

CDR3 region: CASSQGPGGKDEAFF. V is TRBV4-3 and J is TRBJ1-1; TCRdb indicates TRBD1, and absent DNA this call remains unverified. The CDR3 consists of 15 residues. Per germline, CDR1 LGHNA and CDR2 YSLEER.

This rearrangement joins TRBV19 to TRBJ1-1. The germline gives CDR1 LNHDA, CDR2 SQIVND (reference sequence). The CDR3 covers 14 residues. CDR3 in amino acids: CASSIAPGRTEAFF.

The gene calls are TRBV2 and TRBJ2-7; TCRdb designates TRBD1, a call that cannot be tested without DNA. The germline V gene has CDR1 SNHLY and CDR2 FYNNEI. CDR3 size: 13 residues. CDR3 protein: CASKGGSQNEQYF.

The rearrangement uses TRBV7-2 and TRBJ1-1; lacking DNA, the TRBD1 call made by TCRdb goes unchecked. Germline assignment: CDR1 SGHTA and CDR2 FQGNSA. The CDR3 is made up of 14 amino acids. The CDR3 sequence is CASSPDRYFTEAFF.

The V gene is TRBV24-1, the J gene TRBJ2-1; TCRdb's D call, TRBD1, is unchecked because there is no DNA. The CDR3 runs 16 residues. CDR1 and CDR2 (germline): KGHDR, SFDVKD. The CDR3 is CATSDRGTGEDNEQFF.

The V and J genes are TRBV12-3 or TRBV12-4 and TRBJ1-4; there is no DNA to check the TCRdb D call of TRBD1. The CDR3 runs to 15 residues. The CDR3 reads CASRHDRELNEKLFF.